What follows are 16 T cell receptor beta chains derived from one specimen sequenced in a study of blood T cell repertoires in COVID-19. Sequenced by immunoSEQ multiplex PCR; TCRdb stores in-frame clones only, minus some. The repertoire includes 250,000 to 350,000 clones, 75% to 90% of them detected once, and roughly 2.2% sits in the top ten. The sample was peripheral blood. The receptors were sampled from a woman between 50 and 59 years old who had recovered from COVID-19.

This sequence joins TRBV19 and TRBJ2-7; TRBD1 might be the D (7 bases). V was trimmed by 6 bases and J by 3 bases, leaving 18 bases between them. CDR3 length equals 15 residues. Germline CDR1 reads LNHDA; CDR2 reads SQIVND (reference sequence). CDR3 coding DNA: TGTGCCAGTAGCTTCGAGGCGGGACAGAGCTACGAGCAGTACTTC. Translating gives CASSFEAGQSYEQYF.

The genes are TRBV5-5 and TRBJ2-7; 13 bases align to TRBD2. V lost 1 base and J lost 4; bases outside the gene matches: 14. The CDR3 spans 19 residues. Germline V gene lookup returns CDR1 SGHKS and CDR2 YYEKEE (reference sequence). CDR3 sequence reads: CASSLRRAGTSGTMYEQYF. CDR3 DNA sequence: TGTGCCAGCAGCTTGAGGCGCGCCGGGACTAGCGGGACTATGTACGAGCAGTACTTC.

Notes on this clone: The sample holds other DNA sequences that translate to the same CDR3. This rearrangement joins TRBV5-1 to TRBJ2-2, with 11 bases aligning to TRBD2. Looked up from germline, CDR1 is SGHRS and CDR2 is YFSETQ. Trimming cost V 4 bases and J 4 bases; bases outside gene matches: 0. The CDR3 loop spans 14 amino acids. The CDR3: CASSGTSGTGELFF. DNA for the CDR3: TGCGCCAGCAGCGGGACTAGCGGCACCGGGGAGCTGTTTTTT.

J is TRBJ2-5 and V is TRBV18; 8 bases match TRBD1. Germline trimming cut 5 bases from V and 2 bases from J; bases unmatched to any gene: 1. The CDR3 contains 13 residues. Germline CDR1 KGHSH, CDR2 LQKENI. The CDR3 protein is CASSGTGQETQYF. CDR3 nucleotides: TGTGCCAGCTCAGGGACAGGACAAGAGACCCAGTACTTC.

V usage is TRBV6-2 or TRBV6-3 and J usage is TRBJ2-3; 8 nucleotides align to TRBD2. The junction had 16 bases not matched to a gene; V was cut back by 4 bases and J by 1 base. Germline CDR1 MNHEY, CDR2 SVGEGT. CDR3 length: 19 amino acids. The CDR3 bases are TGTGCCAGCAGTTTATTCCGAGCGGGAGCGTCCGTCGGCACAGATACGCAGTATTTT. Protein product: CASSLFRAGASVGTDTQYF.

The genes are TRBV25-1 and TRBJ1-2, with 7 bases fitting TRBD1. After removal of 1 base from V and 6 bases from J, the junction contained 8 bases not matched to a gene. In germline, CDR1 is MGHDK, CDR2 SYGVNS. The CDR3 totals 15 residues. The CDR3 spells CASSESQTGRHGYTF. DNA for the CDR3: TGTGCCAGCAGTGAATCCCAGACAGGGCGTCATGGCTACACCTTC.

The V call is TRBV4-1, the J call TRBJ1-2; no clear D. This CDR3 region has 12 residues. Germline V gives CDR1 MGHRA, CDR2 YSYEKL. V gave up 4 bases and J gave up 8 bases, with 11 bases separating them. The CDR3 here is CASSPDGVGYTF. CDR3 bases: TGCGCCAGCAGCCCGGACGGGGTCGGCTACACCTTC.

This rearrangement joins TRBV6-6 to TRBJ1-2; unclear D gene. The germline CDR1 and CDR2 sequences are MNHNY and SVGAGI (reference sequence). V was trimmed by 7 bases and J by 8 bases, leaving 11 bases between them. CDR3 length equals 11 residues. This chain's CDR3 is CASTSDGGYTF. CDR3 sequence (DNA): TGTGCCAGCACCTCTGACGGGGGCTACACCTTC.

This chain uses TRBV7-2 with TRBJ2-1, with TRBD1 identical over 7 bases. This CDR3 has 17 amino acids. Germline CDR1 and CDR2: SGHTA and FQGNSA. The V and J ends lost 2 bases and 2 bases, in that order; junction bases with no gene match: 9. This chain's CDR3 is CASSLNHIGGAYNEQFF. Here the CDR3 DNA reads TGTGCCAGCAGCTTAAATCATATAGGGGGCGCCTACAATGAGCAGTTCTTC.

This clone came up once. V gene TRBV19 combines with J gene TRBJ2-3, with D perhaps matching TRBD2 (6 bases). The ends were cut back, 1 base at V and 5 bases at J, with 16 bases in the middle. The CDR3 contains 16 residues. Looked up from germline, CDR1 is LNHDA and CDR2 is SQIVND (reference sequence). The CDR3 nucleotides read TGTGCCAGTAGTATAGTAGCGGACCTCGGCGTAGATACGCAGTATTTT. It codes for CASSIVADLGVDTQYF.

This clone was recorded only once. This chain uses TRBV11-2 with TRBJ2-3; D gene uncertain. Germline V gene lookup returns CDR1 SGHAT and CDR2 FQNNGV. V was trimmed by 5 bases and J by 1 base, leaving 10 bases between them. CDR3 size: 14 residues. In DNA form, the CDR3 reads TGTGCCAGCAGCCTTGGAGCTCGCACAGATACGCAGTATTTT. Protein sequence: CASSLGARTDTQYF.

This clone has only one observation. V is TRBV25-1 and J is TRBJ2-3; D is perhaps TRBD2 (5 bases). The germline V gene has CDR1 MGHDK and CDR2 SYGVNS. The V end lost 2 bases, the J end lost 12 bases, and 9 bases lay between the germline ends. This CDR3 has 11 amino acids. In DNA, the CDR3 is TGTGCCAGCAGTGAACGGGGTAAACAGTATTTT. Translated, it gives CASSERGKQYF.

The chain joins TRBV28 to TRBJ1-6, with D possibly matching TRBD1 (5 bases). The germline CDR1 and CDR2 sequences are MDHEN and SYDVKM. V was trimmed by 6 bases and J by 10 bases, leaving 7 bases between them. The CDR3 totals 11 residues. Written as DNA, the CDR3 is TGTGCCAGCAGCTACAGGTCACCCCTCCACTTT. Translated: CASSYRSPLHF.

V usage is TRBV14 and J usage is TRBJ1-1, with D perhaps matching TRBD1 (5 bases). This CDR3 is built from 15 residues. Trimming shortened V by 1 base and J by 1 base, and 10 bases separated the two germline ends. In germline, CDR1 is SGHDN, CDR2 FVKESK. CDR3 region: CASSQVPTGNTEAFF. The CDR3 region has the DNA TGTGCCAGCAGCCAAGTCCCCACAGGGAACACTGAAGCTTTCTTT.

V usage is TRBV3-1 (or the pseudogene TRBV3-2) and J usage is TRBJ1-1, with a tentative D call TRBD1 (5 bases). The CDR3 covers 18 residues. The V and J ends lost 3 bases and 4 bases respectively, with 24 bases between them. Per the germline V gene, CDR1 is LGHDT and CDR2 is YNNKEL (reference sequence). The CDR3 here is CASSQVYTRTLRVTEAFF. As DNA, the CDR3 is TGTGCCAGCAGCCAGGTTTACACTCGGACACTAAGAGTCACTGAAGCTTTCTTT.

V is TRBV6-5 and J is TRBJ1-1; D is unresolved. Germline V gene data show CDR1 as MNHEY and CDR2 as SVGAGI. This CDR3 has 16 residues. V was shortened by 2 bases and J by 4 bases, with 17 bases between the two germline ends. CDR3 sequence reads: CASSYLSINFVTEAFF. For the CDR3, the DNA is TGTGCCAGCAGTTACCTCTCCATAAACTTCGTCACTGAAGCTTTCTTT.